These 22 T cell receptor beta chains share one sample of origin, sequenced in a study of T cells in Graves' hyperthyroidism and ophthalmopathy. There were TCR beta CDR3 regions amplified from RNA transcripts. First-round RT-PCR of the TCR CDR3 relied on the HTBI primer set. TCRdb processed the multiplex PCR reads anew with MiXCR; each CDR3 protein has one entry. The data show 500,000 to 650,000 distinct CDR3 sequences, less than 15% seen once. The sequenced sample was blood. The receptors come from a middle-aged woman with Graves' hyperthyroidism.

By share, this clonotype counts as medium-sized. The chain recombines TRBV30 with TRBJ1-2, with D unresolved. CDR1 is GTSNPN, CDR2 SVGIG, per germline (reference sequence). The CDR3 contains 10 residues. Between the trimmed V and J ends, which lost 3 bases and 3 bases, there was a span of 2 bases. The CDR3 loop reads CAWRDYGYTF. The CDR3 DNA sequence: TGTGCCTGGAGGGACTATGGCTACACCTTC.

This clonotype has more than one count but fewer than ten. The chain recombines TRBV2 with TRBJ1-6; tentatively, D is TRBD1 (6 bases). V was clipped by 3 bases and J by 9 bases, with 15 bases between them. The CDR3 runs 15 residues. CDR1 is SNHLY and CDR2 is FYNNEI in the germline V gene. CDR3 amino acids: CASSDEDSDFSPLHF. The CDR3 DNA reads as TGTGCCAGCAGTGACGAGGACAGCGATTTTTCACCCCTCCACTTT.

As concerns this clonotype: This may stem from a read error, because a much larger clone lies one nucleotide away. V and J are TRBV6-7 and TRBJ1-5; no definite D call. TRBV6-7 is filed as an ORF, its function uncertain. This CDR3 is built from 16 residues. Written as DNA, the CDR3 is TGTGCCGGCAGTTACTCGAAGGAGTATAGCAATCAGCCCCAGCATTTT. Residues: CAGSYSKEYSNQPQHF.

The sample holds many counts of this clonotype. The genes are TRBV7-8 and TRBJ2-1; a possible D gene is TRBD2 (5 bases). The CDR3 sequence is 14 residues long. Germline V gene sequence: CDR1 SGHVS, CDR2 FQNEAQ. The germline V and J ends were trimmed by 5 bases and 0 bases, with 8 bases remaining between them. The CDR3 is CASSLDFSYNEQFF. The CDR3 DNA reads TGTGCCAGCAGCCTGGACTTCTCCTACAATGAGCAGTTCTTC.

Ten or more counts support this clonotype. The CDR3 region has the DNA TGTGCCAGCAGTGAAGGGCACTTCACAGATACGCAGTATTTT. It encodes CASSEGHFTDTQYF. The chain employs TRBV2 and TRBJ2-3; unclear D gene. Trimming removed 1 base from V and 2 bases from J, with 7 bases in between. The CDR3 has 14 residues. Germline V gene lookup returns CDR1 SNHLY and CDR2 FYNNEI.

This clonotype was seen at least ten times. V and J are TRBV5-1 and TRBJ1-2; D might be TRBD1 (5 bases). The CDR3 spans 15 residues. V lost 0 bases, J lost 4 bases, and 13 bases lay in between. The germline V gene encodes CDR1 SGHRS and CDR2 YFSETQ. CDR3 nucleotide sequence: TGCGCCAGCAGCTTGGCCGAGGGGCGCAGCTATGGCTACACCTTC. Translated: CASSLAEGRSYGYTF.

This clonotype was detected many times. The V call is TRBV7-9, the J call TRBJ1-1; unclear D gene. The CDR3 has 12 amino acids. With 4 bases removed from V and 1 base from J, the gap between germline ends came to 4 bases. Germline V gene data show CDR1 as SEHNR and CDR2 as FQNEAQ (reference sequence). In DNA form, the CDR3 reads TGTGCCAGCAGCTGGGAGAACACTGAAGCTTTCTTT. The encoded protein is CASSWENTEAFF.

This clonotype was recorded at least ten times. This chain links TRBV7-2 with TRBJ1-2; a weak D match, TRBD1 (6 bases). V was clipped by 5 bases and J by 3 bases, with 22 bases between them. CDR3 length: 17 residues. From germline, CDR1 is SGHTA and CDR2 FQGNSA. The CDR3 coding sequence is TGTGCCAGCAGCCTCCTTTACAGGGTCGGAGAAGACTATGGCTACACCTTC. Protein product: CASSLLYRVGEDYGYTF.

The chain couples TRBV5-6 to TRBJ2-5; TRBD1 agrees at 10 bases. V dropped 2 bases and J dropped 6; count of bases not matched to a gene: 4. The CDR3 is 14 amino acids. The germline V gene has CDR1 SGHDT and CDR2 YYEEEE. CDR3 residues: CASSLRQGAKTQYF. CDR3 DNA: TGTGCCAGCAGCTTAAGACAGGGGGCAAAGACCCAGTACTTC. The variable domain in full, completed from reference TRBV5-6 and TRBJ2-5, reads DAGVTQSPTHLIKTRGQQVTLRCSPKSGHDTVSWYQQALGQGPQFIFQYYEEEERQRGNFPDRFSGHQFPNYSSELNVNALLLGDSALYLCASSLRQGAKTQYFGPGTRLLVL.

This clonotype has a count of ten or more. CDR3 DNA: TGTGCCAGCAGTACCGCTTCTTATAGCAATCAGCCCCAGCATTTT. It codes for CASSTASYSNQPQHF. The chain couples TRBV12-3 or TRBV12-4 to TRBJ1-5; no clear D. This CDR3 has 15 amino acids. Trimming took off 5 bases at V and 0 bases at J, with 11 bases between the two ends.

In its sample, this clonotype was seen a few times. The V and J genes are TRBV20-1 and TRBJ2-7; either TRBD1 or TRBD2 may supply D (6 bases each). The V gene lost 6 bases and the J gene lost 3 bases, with 24 bases spanning the gap. The length of the CDR3 is 16 residues. Germline lookup yields CDR1 DFQATT and CDR2 SNEGSKA (reference sequence). CDR3 DNA: TGCAGTGCCAACGGAGGGACACCGATCGGGTTCTACGAGCAGTACTTC. Amino acids: CSANGGTPIGFYEQYF.

There are many counts of this clonotype. The chain carries TRBV7-8 and TRBJ2-7; D is undetermined. CDR1 SGHVS and CDR2 FQNEAQ come from the germline V gene. The CDR3 has 14 amino acids. Trimming took off 2 bases at V and 2 bases at J, with 10 bases between the two ends. In nucleotides, the CDR3 is TGTGCCAGCAGCTTAACAGCATACCCCTACGAGCAGTACTTC. Translated, it gives CASSLTAYPYEQYF.

This clonotype was seen a handful of times. The chain links TRBV2 to TRBJ2-7, with 8 bases that match TRBD2. Germline lookup yields CDR1 SNHLY and CDR2 FYNNEI. V dropped 4 bases and J dropped 5; count of bases not matched to a gene: 7. This CDR3 has 14 amino acids. CDR3: CASSVEREFDEQYF. The CDR3 nucleotides are TGTGCCAGCAGTGTTGAGCGGGAGTTCGACGAGCAGTACTTC.

This clonotype was seen a handful of times. The chain has TRBV4-1 and TRBJ2-5, with 7 nucleotides matching TRBD1. Unmatched junction bases numbered 6, after V lost 2 bases and J lost 6 bases. CDR1 and CDR2 (germline): MGHRA, YSYEKL. This CDR3 is 14 amino acids long. The chain's CDR3 is CASSQLGGSKTQYF. The CDR3 DNA follows: TGCGCCAGCAGCCAATTAGGGGGCTCTAAGACCCAGTACTTC.

This clonotype has a count of ten or more. The V and J genes are TRBV20-1 and TRBJ1-1; no definite D call. Germline V gene data show CDR1 as DFQATT and CDR2 as SNEGSKA (reference sequence). Trimming removed 3 bases at V and 4 bases at J, with 15 bases between. CDR3 size: 14 residues. The CDR3: CSARPPLGSTEAFF. The CDR3 DNA follows: TGCAGTGCTAGGCCCCCACTGGGGAGCACTGAAGCTTTCTTT.

Many counts were recorded for this clonotype. This chain uses TRBV28 with TRBJ2-3; D remains unclear. Germline CDR1 reads MDHEN; CDR2 reads SYDVKM. The CDR3 runs to 14 residues. V was shortened by 1 base and J by 2 bases, with 7 bases between the two germline ends. CDR3 DNA: TGTGCCAGCAGTTTATTTGGCTCCACAGATACGCAGTATTTT. Protein: CASSLFGSTDTQYF.

This clonotype was counted many times. The rearrangement joins TRBV30 to TRBJ1-2; D gene unclear. The CDR3 runs 12 residues. Germline lookup yields CDR1 GTSNPN and CDR2 SVGIG (reference sequence). Trimming left V 0 bases short and J 3 bases short, with 5 bases between. This CDR3 reads CAWSVGDYGYTF. DNA of the CDR3: TGTGCCTGGAGTGTTGGGGACTATGGCTACACCTTC.

As to this clonotype: A much larger clone differs by one base, so this may be a read error. The chain is built from TRBV18 and TRBJ1-2, with TRBD1 matching over 7 bases. This CDR3 is built from 15 residues. Germline V CDR1 and CDR2: KGHSH, LQKENI. The CDR3 region is CASSPWDRINYGHTF. CDR3 bases: TGTGCCAGCTCACCTTGGGACAGAATTAACTATGGCCACACCTTC.

There are many counts of this clonotype. V and J are TRBV20-1 and TRBJ1-1, with D maybe TRBD1 (5 bases). The CDR3 has 14 amino acids. Per germline, CDR1 DFQATT and CDR2 SNEGSKA (reference sequence). Trimming shortened V by 4 bases and J by 8 bases, and 20 bases separated the two germline ends. CDR3 DNA sequence: TGCAGTGCTACCCTCGACAGATCCGCCTCCGAAGCTTTCTTT. Residues: CSATLDRSASEAFF.

This clonotype was recorded many times. The chain links TRBV2 to TRBJ2-2; weak D call: TRBD1 (7 bases). CDR3 length: 15 residues. Per germline, CDR1 SNHLY and CDR2 FYNNEI. V dropped 3 bases and J dropped 4 bases, with 12 bases sitting between them. CDR3 residues: CASSEAGGSTGELFF. The CDR3 DNA reads as TGTGCCAGCAGTGAGGCAGGGGGGAGCACCGGGGAGCTGTTTTTT.

This clonotype showed up many times. The V gene is TRBV7-9, the J gene TRBJ2-1, with TRBD2 identical over 10 bases. This CDR3 comprises 16 residues. V gave up 3 bases and J gave up 7 bases; unmatched junction bases: 9. In germline, CDR1 is SEHNR, CDR2 FQNEAQ (reference sequence). CDR3 region: CASSLYPSGRSNEQFF. In DNA, the CDR3 is TGTGCCAGCAGCTTGTACCCTAGCGGGAGATCTAATGAGCAGTTCTTC.

This clonotype was picked up many times. This chain links TRBV6-1 with TRBJ1-5, with D uncertain. Germline assignment: CDR1 MNHNS and CDR2 SASEGT. V gave up 0 bases and J gave up 2 bases, with 23 bases separating them. The length of the CDR3 is 20 residues. CDR3 amino acids: CASSEALLTTQVGGNQPQHF. The CDR3 region has the DNA TGTGCCAGCAGTGAAGCGCTTCTGACTACCCAGGTGGGTGGCAATCAGCCCCAGCATTTT.